One T cell receptor beta chain is described in this entry. Other DNA sequences of this sample code for an identical CDR3. Here immunoSEQ multiplex PCR was the method, and the copy in TCRdb shows in-frame clones only, minus some. The sample carries some 280,000 clones, about 89% recorded once. The CDR3 is made up of 13 amino acids. The V end was cut by 6 bases, the J end by 0 bases, with 6 bases between. Germline CDR1 and CDR2: LNHDA and SQIVND (reference sequence). The sample is drawn from a study of blood T cell repertoires in COVID-19. Study summary: The analysed material was cDNA or gDNA that came from T cells, B-cell-depleted T cells, or PBMCs.

The chain carries TRBV19 and TRBJ2-1, with a possible D match to TRBD2 (5 bases). This sequence originates from a woman aged 40-49 years who had recovered from COVID-19. The sequencing input was peripheral blood. Written as DNA, the CDR3 is TGTGCCAGTAGGGGAGCCTCCTACAATGAGCAGTTCTTC. It specifies CASRGASYNEQFF.